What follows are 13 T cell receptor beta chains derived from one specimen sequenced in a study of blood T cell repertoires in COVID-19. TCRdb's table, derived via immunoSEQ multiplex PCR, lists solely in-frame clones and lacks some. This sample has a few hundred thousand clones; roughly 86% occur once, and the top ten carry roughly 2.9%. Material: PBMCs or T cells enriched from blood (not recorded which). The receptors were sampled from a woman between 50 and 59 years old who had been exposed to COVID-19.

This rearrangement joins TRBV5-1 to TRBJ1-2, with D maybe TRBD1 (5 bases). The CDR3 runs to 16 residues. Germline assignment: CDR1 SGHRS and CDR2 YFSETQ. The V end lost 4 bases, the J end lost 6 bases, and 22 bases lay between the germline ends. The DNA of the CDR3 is TGCGCCAGCAGCAAAACCCGGCAGGGTGATTTCGATGGCTACACCTTC. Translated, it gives CASSKTRQGDFDGYTF.

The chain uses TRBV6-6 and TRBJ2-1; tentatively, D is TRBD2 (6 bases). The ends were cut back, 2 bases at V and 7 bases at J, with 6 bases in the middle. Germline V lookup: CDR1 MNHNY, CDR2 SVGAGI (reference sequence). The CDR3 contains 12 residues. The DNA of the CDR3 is TGTGCCAGCAGTTACGGGGGGAATGAGCAGTTCTTC. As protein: CASSYGGNEQFF.

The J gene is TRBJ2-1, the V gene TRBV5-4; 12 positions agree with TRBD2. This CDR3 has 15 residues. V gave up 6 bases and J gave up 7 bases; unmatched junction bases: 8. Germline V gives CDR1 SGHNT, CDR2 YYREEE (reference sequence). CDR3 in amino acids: CASKASGGAGNEQFF. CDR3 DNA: TGTGCCAGCAAAGCTAGCGGGGGGGCCGGGAATGAGCAGTTCTTC.

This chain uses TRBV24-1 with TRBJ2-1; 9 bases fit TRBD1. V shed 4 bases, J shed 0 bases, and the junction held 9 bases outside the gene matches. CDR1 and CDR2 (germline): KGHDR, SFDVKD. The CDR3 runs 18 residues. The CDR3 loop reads CATSDRTGEESSYNEQFF. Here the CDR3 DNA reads TGTGCCACCAGTGACAGGACAGGGGAAGAGAGCTCCTACAATGAGCAGTTCTTC.

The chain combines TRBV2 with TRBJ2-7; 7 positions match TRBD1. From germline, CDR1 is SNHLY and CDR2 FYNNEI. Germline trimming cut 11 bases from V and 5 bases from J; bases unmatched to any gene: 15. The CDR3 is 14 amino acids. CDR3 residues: CARDQRGLRNEQYF. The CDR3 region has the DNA TGTGCCCGCGACCAAAGGGGGCTCAGGAACGAGCAGTACTTC.

Here the CDR3 DNA reads TGTGCCACCAGCCCAATCCAGGATAGCAATCAGCCCCAGCATTTT. This gives the protein CATSPIQDSNQPQHF. The V and J genes are TRBV15 and TRBJ1-5; the D is unclear. CDR1 LNHNV and CDR2 YYDKDF come from the germline V gene (reference sequence). This CDR3 is 15 amino acids long. V was shortened by 5 bases and J by 0 bases, with 11 bases between the two germline ends.

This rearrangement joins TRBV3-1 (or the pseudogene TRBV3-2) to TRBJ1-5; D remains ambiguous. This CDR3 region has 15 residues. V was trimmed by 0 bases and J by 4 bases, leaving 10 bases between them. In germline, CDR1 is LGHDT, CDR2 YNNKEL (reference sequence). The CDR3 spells CASSQDLGRNQPQHF. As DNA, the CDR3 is TGTGCCAGCAGCCAAGATCTGGGGAGAAATCAGCCCCAGCATTTT.

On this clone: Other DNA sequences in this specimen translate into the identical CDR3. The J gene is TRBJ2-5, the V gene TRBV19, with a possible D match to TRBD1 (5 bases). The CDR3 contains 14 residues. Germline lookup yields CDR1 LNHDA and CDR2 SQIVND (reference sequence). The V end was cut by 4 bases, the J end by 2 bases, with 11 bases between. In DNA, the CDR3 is TGTGCCAGTAGTAGGCCAGGGTTACAAGAGACCCAGTACTTC. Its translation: CASSRPGLQETQYF.

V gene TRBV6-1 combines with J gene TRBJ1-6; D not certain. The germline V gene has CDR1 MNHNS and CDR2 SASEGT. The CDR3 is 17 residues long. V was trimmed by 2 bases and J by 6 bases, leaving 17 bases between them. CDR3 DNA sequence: TGTGCCAGCAGTGAAAAGACCCCCGGGTCCAGTAATTCACCCCTCCACTTT. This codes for CASSEKTPGSSNSPLHF.

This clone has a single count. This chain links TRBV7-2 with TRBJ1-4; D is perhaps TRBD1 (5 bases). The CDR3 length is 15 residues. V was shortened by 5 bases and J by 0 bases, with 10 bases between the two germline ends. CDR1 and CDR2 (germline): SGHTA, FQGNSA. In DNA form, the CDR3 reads TGTGCCAGCAGCCCCGCAGGGACAACTAATGAAAAACTGTTTTTT. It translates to CASSPAGTTNEKLFF.

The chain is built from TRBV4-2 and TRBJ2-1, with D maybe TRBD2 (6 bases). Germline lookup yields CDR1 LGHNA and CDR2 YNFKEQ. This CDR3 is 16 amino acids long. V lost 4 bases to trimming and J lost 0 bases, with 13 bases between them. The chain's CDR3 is CASSRDRGSSYNEQFF. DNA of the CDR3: TGTGCCAGCAGCCGGGACCGGGGGAGCTCCTACAATGAGCAGTTCTTC.

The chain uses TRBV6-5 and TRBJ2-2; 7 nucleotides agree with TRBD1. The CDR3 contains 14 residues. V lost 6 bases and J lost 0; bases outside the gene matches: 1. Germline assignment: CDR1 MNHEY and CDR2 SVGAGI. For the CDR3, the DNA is TGTGCCAGCAGGACAGGGCCGAACACCGGGGAGCTGTTTTTT. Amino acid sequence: CASRTGPNTGELFF.

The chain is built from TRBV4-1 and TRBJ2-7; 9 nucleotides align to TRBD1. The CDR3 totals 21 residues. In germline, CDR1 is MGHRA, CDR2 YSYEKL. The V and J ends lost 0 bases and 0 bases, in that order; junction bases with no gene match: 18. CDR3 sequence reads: CASSQESGQGGFRGSSYEQYF. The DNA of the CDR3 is TGCGCCAGCAGCCAAGAGTCGGGACAGGGTGGGTTTCGTGGTAGCTCCTACGAGCAGTACTTC.